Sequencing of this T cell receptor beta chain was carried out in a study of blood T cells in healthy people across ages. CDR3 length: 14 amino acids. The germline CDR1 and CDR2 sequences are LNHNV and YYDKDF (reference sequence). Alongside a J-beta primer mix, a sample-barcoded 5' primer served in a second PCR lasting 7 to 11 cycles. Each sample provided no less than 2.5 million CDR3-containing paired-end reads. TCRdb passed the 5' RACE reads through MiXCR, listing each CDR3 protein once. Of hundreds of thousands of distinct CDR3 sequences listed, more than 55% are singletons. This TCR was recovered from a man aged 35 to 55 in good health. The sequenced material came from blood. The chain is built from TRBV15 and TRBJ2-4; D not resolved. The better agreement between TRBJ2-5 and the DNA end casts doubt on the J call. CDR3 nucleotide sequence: TGTGCCACCAGCAGAGATCTGTCCGAGGAGACCCAGTACTTC. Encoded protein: CATSRDLSEETQYF.